These 25 T cell receptor beta chains share one sample of origin, sequenced in a study of cytomegalovirus exposure and HLA in healthy donors. The PCR was carried out with 60 Vbeta primers and 13 Jbeta primers. Generated by immunoSEQ multiplex PCR, the TCRdb table keeps only in-frame clones and is missing some. The table shows 90,000 to 120,000 clones, with 70% to 80% occurring only once. The sample was PBMCs. These receptors were taken from a female donor in good health and CMV-seropositive.

This rearrangement joins TRBV6-5 to TRBJ2-7; 13 bases match TRBD2. Germline lookup yields CDR1 MNHEY and CDR2 SVGAGI. This CDR3 contains 15 residues. The V gene end was trimmed by 6 bases and the J gene end by 2 bases; junction bases not matched to a gene: 4. CDR3 region: CASSPTSGRAYEQYF. CDR3 DNA: TGTGCCAGCAGCCCAACTAGCGGGAGGGCCTACGAGCAGTACTTC.

V is TRBV5-5 and J is TRBJ2-1; 11 positions match TRBD2. The CDR3 spans 15 residues. V lost 0 bases, J lost 10 bases, and 6 bases stayed unmatched. CDR1 is SGHKS and CDR2 is YYEKEE in the germline V gene (reference sequence). The CDR3: CASSLEGLAGHEQFF. CDR3 nucleotide sequence: TGTGCCAGCAGCTTGGAAGGACTAGCGGGCCACGAGCAGTTCTTC.

A single count supports this clone. The chain employs TRBV15 and TRBJ1-1; D gene uncertain. Germline loops: CDR1 LNHNV, CDR2 YYDKDF (reference sequence). This CDR3 contains 14 residues. V was clipped by 0 bases and J by 5 bases, with 10 bases between them. The CDR3 DNA reads as TGTGCCACCAGCAGAGATCGGGTGGAGACTGAAGCTTTCTTT. As protein: CATSRDRVETEAFF.

V and J are TRBV9 and TRBJ2-1; 10 positions agree with TRBD2. CDR3 size: 17 residues. J lost 0 bases, V lost 0 bases, and 3 bases had no gene match. Per germline, CDR1 SGDLS and CDR2 YYNGEE. As DNA, the CDR3 is TGTGCCAGCAGCGTAGAAGCGGGAGGGTACTCCTACAATGAGCAGTTCTTC. Its translation is CASSVEAGGYSYNEQFF.

This clone came up once. The CDR3 sequence: CASSPGTPVETQYF. The DNA of the CDR3 is TGTGCCAGCTCACCAGGGACACCTGTCGAGACCCAGTACTTC. The chain uses TRBV18 and TRBJ2-5; TRBD1 might be the D (6 bases). The CDR3 is 14 amino acids. Germline V gene data show CDR1 as KGHSH and CDR2 as LQKENI. Between the trimmed V and J ends, which lost 2 bases and 5 bases, there was a span of 12 bases.

This clone was recorded a few times. The chain joins TRBV30 to TRBJ2-5; 8 bases fit TRBD1. The CDR3 totals 14 residues. CDR1 and CDR2 (germline): GTSNPN, SVGIG (reference sequence). V lost 0 bases to trimming and J lost 6 bases; unmatched junction nucleotides: 6. The CDR3 is CAWSVVNRGKTQYF. DNA of the CDR3: TGTGCCTGGAGTGTAGTCAACAGGGGGAAGACCCAGTACTTC.

This chain links TRBV6-5 with TRBJ2-1, with a possible D match to TRBD1 (6 bases). V shed 5 bases and J shed 12 bases, with 11 bases lying between them. The CDR3 loop spans 11 amino acids. CDR1 is MNHEY and CDR2 is SVGAGI in the germline V gene. CDR3 bases: TGTGCCAGCAGTCACGCGGACAGGCAGTTCTTC. Its protein product is CASSHADRQFF.

The rearrangement links TRBV2 to TRBJ1-2, with TRBD1 matching over 7 bases. Per the germline V gene, CDR1 is SNHLY and CDR2 is FYNNEI. The CDR3 has 14 residues. V trimming: 6 bases; J trimming: 3 bases; junction bases outside the gene matches: 7. The CDR3, as DNA: TGTGCCAGCAGACCCCCGACAGGGTACTATGGCTACACCTTC. Translation gives CASRPPTGYYGYTF.

V and J are TRBV6-5 and TRBJ2-3, with a weak D call TRBD1 (5 bases). CDR3 size: 15 residues. With 3 bases removed from V and 0 bases from J, the gap between germline ends came to 10 bases. The germline V gene encodes CDR1 MNHEY and CDR2 SVGAGI. The CDR3 nucleotides are TGTGCCAGCAGTTATGGGGCAGCGAGCACAGATACGCAGTATTTT. It specifies CASSYGAASTDTQYF.

This clone was seen more than once but under ten times. V is TRBV6-1 and J is TRBJ1-4; D unresolved. The CDR3 spans 13 residues. V was shortened by 6 bases and J by 4 bases, with 9 bases between the two germline ends. In germline, CDR1 is MNHNS, CDR2 SASEGT. CDR3 loop: CASSWRYNEKLFF. The CDR3 DNA reads TGTGCCAGCAGCTGGAGATATAATGAAAAACTGTTTTTT.

Regarding this clone: At one end, the junction sequence differs from germline, possibly due to a read error. At the DNA level, this CDR3 is encoded by other sequences in the same sample as well. This chain links TRBV28 with TRBJ1-4, with 9 bases identical to TRBD1. Germline V gene sequence: CDR1 MDHEN, CDR2 SYDVKM. This CDR3 is built from 14 residues. In DNA, the CDR3 is TGTGCCAGCCGCTCTGGGACAGGGTTTGAAAAACTCTTTTTT. Translating gives CASRSGTGFEKLFF.

The genes are TRBV5-6 and TRBJ1-6; D is possibly TRBD1 (5 bases). From germline, CDR1 is SGHDT and CDR2 YYEEEE. The CDR3 totals 14 residues. The germline V and J ends were trimmed by 2 bases and 9 bases, with 12 bases remaining between them. CDR3 nucleotide sequence: TGTGCCAGCAGCTTTCCCAGGGTTAGTTCACCCCTCCACTTT. Translation: CASSFPRVSSPLHF.

The rearrangement uses TRBV11-1 and TRBJ2-1, with 8 bases aligning to TRBD2. V was clipped by 10 bases and J by 3 bases; unmatched bases: 14. The CDR3 spans 16 residues. Germline V gene lookup returns CDR1 SGHAT and CDR2 FQDESV (reference sequence). The CDR3 nucleotides read TGTGCCACAAGCGAGAGGGGGACTAGTAGCTACAATGAGCAGTTCTTC. Its translation: CATSERGTSSYNEQFF. The whole variable domain, filled in from reference TRBV11-1 and TRBJ2-1, reads EAEVAQSPRYKITEKSQAVAFWCDPISGHATLYWYRQILGQGPELLVQFQDESVVDDSQLPKDRFSAERLKGVDSTLKIQPAELGDSAMYLCATSERGTSSYNEQFFGPGTRLTVL.

This clone came up once. The chain carries TRBV28 and TRBJ1-3; 8 bases line up with TRBD1. Germline V lookup: CDR1 MDHEN, CDR2 SYDVKM. Germline trimming cut 10 bases from V and 0 bases from J; bases unmatched to any gene: 8. CDR3 length: 15 residues. The DNA for the CDR3 is TGTGCCACCACAGGGGGACCTCTCTCTGGAAACACCATATATTTT. Translation gives CATTGGPLSGNTIYF.

This chain uses TRBV27 with TRBJ2-1; TRBD2 agrees at 8 bases. The CDR3 has 14 residues. Germline CDR1 reads MNHEY; CDR2 reads SMNVEV (reference sequence). The CDR3 reads CASQTAGRGHEQFF. The CDR3, as DNA: TGTGCTAGTCAGACGGCCGGGAGGGGCCATGAGCAGTTCTTC.

This clone appeared a few times. The chain is built from TRBV5-8 and TRBJ2-5; the match to TRBD2 covers 7 bases. CDR1 and CDR2 (germline): SGHTS, YDEGEE. After removal of 0 bases from V and 4 bases from J, the junction contained 6 bases not matched to a gene. The CDR3 has 15 amino acids. In DNA form, the CDR3 reads TGTGCCAGCAGCTTGGGAGACTCGGGAGGAGAGACCCAGTACTTC. It codes for CASSLGDSGGETQYF.

The gene calls are TRBV27 and TRBJ1-2; 10 bases map to TRBD1. This CDR3 has 16 amino acids. Trimming at V came to 5 bases and at J to 2 bases, leaving 8 bases not matched to a gene. The germline gives CDR1 MNHEY, CDR2 SMNVEV (reference sequence). The CDR3 protein is CASSTLGTGANYGYTF. Written as DNA, the CDR3 is TGTGCCAGCAGTACCCTCGGGACAGGGGCCAACTATGGCTACACCTTC.

CDR3 sequence: CSADRGNTNTEAFF. DNA for the CDR3: TGCAGCGCCGACAGGGGGAACACGAACACTGAAGCTTTCTTT. The genes are TRBV29-1 and TRBJ1-1; 9 bases line up with TRBD1. CDR1 and CDR2 from the germline V gene are SQVTM and ANQGSEA. The CDR3 loop spans 14 amino acids. V lost 7 bases and J lost 1; bases outside the gene matches: 7.

This chain joins TRBV6-5 and TRBJ2-5; 11 nucleotides line up with TRBD2. V gave up 10 bases and J gave up 3 bases; unmatched junction bases: 10. The CDR3 spans 15 residues. The germline CDR1 and CDR2 sequences are MNHEY and SVGAGI. In DNA, the CDR3 is TGTGCCACCACGACTGGGACTAGCGGAAAAGAGACCCAGTACTTC. Amino acids: CATTTGTSGKETQYF.

This clone is deemed medium-sized. CDR3 loop: CASSSGQGSAYEQYF. DNA of the CDR3: TGTGCCAGCAGCTCGGGACAGGGATCCGCCTACGAGCAGTACTTC. V and J are TRBV13 and TRBJ2-7, with 9 nucleotides matching TRBD1. This CDR3 contains 15 residues. The germline gives CDR1 PRHDT, CDR2 FYEKMQ (reference sequence). Trimming took 4 bases from V and 2 from J; bases not matched to a gene: 6.

The rearrangement uses TRBV19 and TRBJ1-5; TRBD1 matches 7 bases. The V segment lost 5 bases and the J segment 11 bases; nucleotides outside the gene matches: 12. CDR3 length: 14 residues. Germline V gene data show CDR1 as LNHDA and CDR2 as SQIVND (reference sequence). The CDR3 DNA sequence: TGTGCCAGTAGTTTGACGACAGGGAGAAAGGCCCAGCATTTT. This encodes CASSLTTGRKAQHF.

The chain uses TRBV25-1 and TRBJ1-3; perhaps TRBD1 as D (5 bases). The germline CDR1 and CDR2 sequences are MGHDK and SYGVNS. The CDR3 loop spans 16 amino acids. V lost 4 bases, J lost 4 bases, and 17 bases lay in between. The CDR3 loop is CASSGGGSLGGNTIYF. The DNA for the CDR3 is TGTGCCAGCAGTGGGGGGGGGAGTCTTGGGGGAAACACCATATATTTT.

This chain uses TRBV28 with TRBJ1-2, with 8 bases lining up with TRBD1. CDR3 length: 15 residues. Germline trimming cut 1 base from V and 8 bases from J; bases unmatched to any gene: 9. CDR1 is MDHEN, CDR2 SYDVKM, per germline. CDR3 residues: CASSLSTGGSKGYTF. CDR3 nucleotide sequence: TGTGCCAGCAGTTTATCCACAGGGGGTTCGAAAGGCTACACCTTC.

In DNA form, the CDR3 reads TGTGCCAGCAGCATGAGGGAAGGGGGCACTGAAGCTTTCTTT. Protein product: CASSMREGGTEAFF. V gene TRBV9 combines with J gene TRBJ1-1, with a weak D call TRBD1 (6 bases). This CDR3 is built from 14 residues. Germline CDR1 and CDR2: SGDLS and YYNGEE. V lost 4 bases, J lost 4 bases, and 14 bases lay in between.

A remark on this clone: The junction and the germline gene differ at one end; a read error may be behind it. In DNA form, the CDR3 reads TGTGCCAGCAGATCCTCGGGGGGGTACGCGCAGTACTTC. This translates into CASRSSGGYAQYF. V gene TRBV27 combines with J gene TRBJ2-7; TRBD2 matches 8 bases. The CDR3 extends over 13 amino acids. CDR1 and CDR2 (germline): MNHEY, SMNVEV (reference sequence).